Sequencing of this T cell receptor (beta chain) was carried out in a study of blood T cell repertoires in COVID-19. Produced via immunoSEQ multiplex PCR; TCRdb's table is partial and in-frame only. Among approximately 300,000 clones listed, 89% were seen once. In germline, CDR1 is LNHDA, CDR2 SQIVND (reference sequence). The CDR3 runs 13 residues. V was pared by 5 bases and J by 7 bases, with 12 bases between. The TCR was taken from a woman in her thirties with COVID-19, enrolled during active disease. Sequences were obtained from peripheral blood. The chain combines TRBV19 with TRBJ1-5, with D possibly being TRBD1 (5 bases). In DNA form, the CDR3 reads TGTGCCAGTAGTCTCCAGGGTCTACAGCCCCAGCATTTT. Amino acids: CASSLQGLQPQHF.